A single sample gave rise to the 2 T cell receptor beta chains below, sequenced in a study of T cells after yellow fever vaccination. TCRdb processed the 5' RACE reads anew with MiXCR; each CDR3 protein has one entry. The sample has some 240,000 distinct CDR3 sequences; roughly 3.5% are singletons. Material: PBMCs, obtained 15 days after the yellow fever booster vaccination. Every receptor here comes from a man younger than 35 who received the YFV17D yellow fever vaccine.

This clonotype was observed many times. The chain employs TRBV19 and TRBJ1-5; D remains ambiguous. The germline CDR1 and CDR2 sequences are LNHDA and SQIVND (reference sequence). The CDR3 is made up of 13 amino acids. The ends were cut back, 3 bases at V and 4 bases at J, with 7 bases in the middle. This CDR3 is CASSILRNQPQHF. The CDR3 region has the DNA TGTGCCAGTAGTATTTTGAGGAATCAGCCCCAGCATTTT.

At least ten counts were recorded for this clonotype. The chain recombines TRBV7-9 with TRBJ2-7; D not certain. Germline V gene sequence: CDR1 SEHNR, CDR2 FQNEAQ (reference sequence). The CDR3 is 14 residues long. Trimming removed 5 bases from V and 6 bases from J, with 17 bases in between. DNA for the CDR3: TGTGCCAGCAGCCGGGCCATCGAATTTGCCGAGCAGTACTTC. It encodes CASSRAIEFAEQYF.